What follows are 16 T cell receptor beta chains derived from one specimen sequenced in a study of PD-1 blockade in classical Hodgkin lymphoma. Each patient's relapse followed autologous stem cell transplantation, and brentuximab vedotin exposure varied. Produced via immunoSEQ multiplex PCR; TCRdb's table is partial and in-frame only. The table lists 25,000 to 30,000 clones, roughly 85% of them singletons, with 20% to 25% in the top ten. Sample: peripheral blood mononuclear cells (PBMCs), taken before the second cycle of nivolumab. These receptors were taken from a human donor with classical Hodgkin lymphoma.

This chain joins TRBV14 and TRBJ1-1; a possible D gene is TRBD1 (5 bases). CDR1 and CDR2 from the germline V gene are SGHDN and FVKESK. This CDR3 spans 13 amino acids. Trimming removed 6 bases from V and 5 bases from J, with 13 bases in between. The CDR3 loop is CASSRGGFTEAFF. Here the CDR3 DNA reads TGTGCCAGCAGTCGGGGGGGATTTACTGAAGCTTTCTTT.

The rearrangement joins TRBV19 to TRBJ2-7, with D perhaps assigned TRBD1 or TRBD2 (5 bases each). The CDR3 loop spans 14 amino acids. Germline V lookup: CDR1 LNHDA, CDR2 SQIVND (reference sequence). Trimming pared 9 bases from V and 0 bases from J, leaving 15 bases between. The CDR3 sequence: CASRDPWSSYEQYF. The CDR3 bases are TGTGCCAGCAGGGACCCTTGGAGCTCCTACGAGCAGTACTTC.

This chain connects TRBV28 to TRBJ1-6; no clear D gene. V was clipped by 7 bases and J by 6 bases, with 10 bases between them. The CDR3 loop spans 13 amino acids. CDR1 is MDHEN and CDR2 is SYDVKM in the germline V gene. The CDR3 sequence: CASNLGRNSPLHF. As DNA, the CDR3 is TGTGCCAGCAACCTAGGACGTAATTCACCCCTCCACTTT.

This chain uses TRBV7-3 with TRBJ2-7, with TRBD2 as a possible D gene (5 bases). The V gene lost 5 bases and the J gene lost 3 bases, with 17 bases spanning the gap. CDR1 and CDR2 from the germline V gene are SGHTA and FQGTGA. This CDR3 comprises 15 residues. CDR3 in DNA: TGTGCCAGCAGCCCAGCACGAGGGTACCTCTACGAGCAGTACTTC. It is translated as CASSPARGYLYEQYF.

The chain combines TRBV27 with TRBJ2-7; the match to TRBD1 covers 7 bases. V lost 8 bases to trimming and J lost 9 bases; unmatched junction nucleotides: 16. This CDR3 contains 14 residues. Germline CDR1 is MNHEY and CDR2 is SMNVEV (reference sequence). The CDR3 reads CASGYRTGHAGQYF. CDR3 bases: TGTGCCAGCGGATACAGGACAGGTCACGCGGGGCAGTACTTC.

This chain connects TRBV19 to TRBJ2-2; no clear D gene. The CDR3 is 15 amino acids. The germline CDR1 and CDR2 sequences are LNHDA and SQIVND (reference sequence). V was pared by 3 bases and J by 0 bases, with 8 bases between. This CDR3 is CASSISAANTGELFF. For the CDR3, the DNA is TGTGCCAGTAGTATTAGTGCTGCGAACACCGGGGAGCTGTTTTTT. The full variable domain, with the rest looked up from reference TRBV19 and TRBJ2-2, is DGGITQSPKYLFRKEGQNVTLSCEQNLNHDAMYWYRQDPGQGLRLIYYSQIVNDFQKGDIAEGYSVSREKKESFPLTVTSAQKNPTAFYLCASSISAANTGELFFGEGSRLTVL.

The V gene is TRBV18, the J gene TRBJ2-2; D unresolved. Trimming pared 3 bases from V and 2 bases from J, leaving 4 bases between. The CDR3 runs to 13 residues. In germline, CDR1 is KGHSH, CDR2 LQKENI. CDR3 coding DNA: TGTGCCAGCTCACCGGCAAACACCGGGGAGCTGTTTTTT. This translates into CASSPANTGELFF.

J is TRBJ2-7 and V is TRBV5-1; D ambiguous. The CDR3 covers 14 residues. The germline V and J ends were trimmed by 6 bases and 6 bases, with 19 bases remaining between them. Per germline, CDR1 SGHRS and CDR2 YFSETQ. The chain's CDR3 is CASTPGDTLGEQYF. The CDR3 DNA reads as TGCGCCAGCACCCCCGGAGACACCCTCGGCGAGCAGTACTTC. The variable domain in full, completed from reference TRBV5-1 and TRBJ2-7, reads KAGVTQTPRYLIKTRGQQVTLSCSPISGHRSVSWYQQTPGQGLQFLFEYFSETQRNKGNFPGRFSGRQFSNSRSEMNVSTLELGDSALYLCASTPGDTLGEQYFGPGTRLTVT.

The chain uses TRBV5-6 and TRBJ1-1; D is unclear. V was clipped by 4 bases and J by 3 bases, with 22 bases between them. CDR1 and CDR2 (germline): SGHDT, YYEEEE. There are 17 residues in the CDR3. CDR3 nucleotides: TGTGCCAGCAGCCAACCCCGGGGATTTGGGGAGGACACTGAAGCTTTCTTT. Protein: CASSQPRGFGEDTEAFF.

This clone was seen just once. The rearrangement uses TRBV4-3 and TRBJ2-3; D uncertain. The CDR3 runs 14 residues. With 0 bases removed from V and 2 bases from J, the gap between germline ends came to 6 bases. The germline CDR1 and CDR2 sequences are LGHNA and YSLEER. The CDR3 loop is CASSQDHNTDTQYF. The CDR3 bases are TGCGCCAGCAGCCAAGATCACAACACAGATACGCAGTATTTT.

About this clone itself: This sample also contains other DNA sequences that code for the same CDR3. The V call is TRBV29-1, the J call TRBJ2-1; D uncertain. This CDR3 is built from 12 residues. Trimming removed 3 bases at V and 1 base at J, with 4 bases between. The germline V gene has CDR1 SQVTM and CDR2 ANQGSEA. In DNA, the CDR3 is TGCAGCGTTGAGAGGTCCTACAATGAGCAGTTCTTC. Its translation: CSVERSYNEQFF.

V is TRBV9 and J is TRBJ2-1; D remains unclear. The CDR3 has 14 amino acids. Per germline, CDR1 SGDLS and CDR2 YYNGEE. V was trimmed by 0 bases and J by 1 base, leaving 5 bases between them. The CDR3 spells CASSVVGSYNEQFF. The CDR3 nucleotides read TGTGCCAGCAGCGTAGTAGGATCCTACAATGAGCAGTTCTTC.

J is TRBJ2-1 and V is TRBV29-1; D possibly corresponds to TRBD2 (5 bases). CDR3 length equals 13 residues. Trimming left V 6 bases short and J 2 bases short, with 11 bases between. Germline-derived CDR1 and CDR2 are SQVTM and ANQGSEA. CDR3 protein: CSVQADTYNEQFF. CDR3 in DNA: TGCAGCGTCCAAGCGGATACCTACAATGAGCAGTTCTTC.

CDR3 DNA: TGTGCCAGCAGCTTAGCGGGGGACCTTAGCGGTCGTGGCTACACCTTC. Residues: CASSLAGDLSGRGYTF. The chain couples TRBV7-9 to TRBJ1-2, with D possibly TRBD1 on 5 matching bases. Deletions cut 0 bases from V and 7 bases from J, with 18 bases between. This CDR3 comprises 16 residues. The germline CDR1 and CDR2 sequences are SEHNR and FQNEAQ (reference sequence).

The J gene is TRBJ2-2, the V gene TRBV28; 13 positions agree with TRBD2. The V gene's germline CDR1 is MDHEN and CDR2 SYDVKM. CDR3 length equals 17 residues. After removal of 6 bases from V and 7 bases from J, the junction contained 11 bases not matched to a gene. The CDR3 DNA is TGTGCCAGCAGGCCCGGGACTAGCGGGAATTACGTCGGGGAGCTGTTTTTT. Residues: CASRPGTSGNYVGELFF. Filled out from reference TRBV28 and TRBJ2-2, the complete variable domain reads DVKVTQSSRYLVKRTGEKVFLECVQDMDHENMFWYRQDPGLGLRLIYFSYDVKMKEKGDIPEGYSVSREKKERFSLILESASTNQTSMYLCASRPGTSGNYVGELFFGEGSRLTVL.

This clone appeared a single time. The V call is TRBV11-2, the J call TRBJ1-1; possibly TRBD1 for D (5 bases). Germline lookup yields CDR1 SGHAT and CDR2 FQNNGV. CDR3 size: 13 residues. V lost 0 bases to trimming and J lost 11 bases, with 13 bases between them. The CDR3 here is CASSLDRQGWAFF. The DNA for the CDR3 is TGTGCCAGCAGCTTAGATCGCCAGGGTTGGGCTTTCTTT.